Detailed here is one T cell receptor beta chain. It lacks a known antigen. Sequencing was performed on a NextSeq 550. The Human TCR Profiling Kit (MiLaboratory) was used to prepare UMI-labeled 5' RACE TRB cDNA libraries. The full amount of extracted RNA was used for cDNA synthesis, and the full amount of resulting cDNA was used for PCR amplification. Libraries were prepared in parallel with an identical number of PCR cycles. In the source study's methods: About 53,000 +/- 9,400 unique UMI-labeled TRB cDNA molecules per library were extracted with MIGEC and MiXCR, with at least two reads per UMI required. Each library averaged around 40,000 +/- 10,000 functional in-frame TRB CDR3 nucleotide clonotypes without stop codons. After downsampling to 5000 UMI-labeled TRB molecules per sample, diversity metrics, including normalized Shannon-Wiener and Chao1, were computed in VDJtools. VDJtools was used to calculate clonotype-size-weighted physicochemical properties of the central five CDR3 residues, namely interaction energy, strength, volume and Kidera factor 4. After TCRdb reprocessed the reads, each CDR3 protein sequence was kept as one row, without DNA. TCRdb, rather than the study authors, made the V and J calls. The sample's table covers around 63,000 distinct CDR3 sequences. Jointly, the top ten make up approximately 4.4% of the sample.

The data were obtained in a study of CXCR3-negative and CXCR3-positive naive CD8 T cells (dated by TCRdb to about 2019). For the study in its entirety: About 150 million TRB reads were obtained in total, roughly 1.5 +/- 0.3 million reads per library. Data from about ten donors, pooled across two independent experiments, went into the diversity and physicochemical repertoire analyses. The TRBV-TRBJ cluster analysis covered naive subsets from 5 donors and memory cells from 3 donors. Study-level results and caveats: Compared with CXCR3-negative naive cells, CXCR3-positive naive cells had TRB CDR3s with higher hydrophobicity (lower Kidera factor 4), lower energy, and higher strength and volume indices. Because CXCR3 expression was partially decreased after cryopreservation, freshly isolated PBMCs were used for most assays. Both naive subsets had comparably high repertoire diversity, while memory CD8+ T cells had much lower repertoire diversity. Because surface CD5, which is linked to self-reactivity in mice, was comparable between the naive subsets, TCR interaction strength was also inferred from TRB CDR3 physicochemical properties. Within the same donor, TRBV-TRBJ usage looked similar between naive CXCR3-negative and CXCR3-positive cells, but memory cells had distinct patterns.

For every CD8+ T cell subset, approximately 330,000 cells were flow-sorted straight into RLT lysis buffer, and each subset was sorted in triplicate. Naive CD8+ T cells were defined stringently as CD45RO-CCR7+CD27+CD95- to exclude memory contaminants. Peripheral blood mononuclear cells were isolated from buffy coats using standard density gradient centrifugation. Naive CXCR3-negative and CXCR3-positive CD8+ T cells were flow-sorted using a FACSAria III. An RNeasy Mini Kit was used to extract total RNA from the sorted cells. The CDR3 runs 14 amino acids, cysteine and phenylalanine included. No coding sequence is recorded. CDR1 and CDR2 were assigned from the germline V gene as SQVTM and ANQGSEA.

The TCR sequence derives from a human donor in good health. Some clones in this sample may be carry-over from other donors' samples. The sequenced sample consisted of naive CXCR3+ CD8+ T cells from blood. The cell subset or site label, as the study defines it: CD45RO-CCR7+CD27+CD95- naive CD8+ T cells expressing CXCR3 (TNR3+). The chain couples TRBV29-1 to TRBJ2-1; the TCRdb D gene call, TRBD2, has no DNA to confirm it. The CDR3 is CSVELAGTYNEQFF.